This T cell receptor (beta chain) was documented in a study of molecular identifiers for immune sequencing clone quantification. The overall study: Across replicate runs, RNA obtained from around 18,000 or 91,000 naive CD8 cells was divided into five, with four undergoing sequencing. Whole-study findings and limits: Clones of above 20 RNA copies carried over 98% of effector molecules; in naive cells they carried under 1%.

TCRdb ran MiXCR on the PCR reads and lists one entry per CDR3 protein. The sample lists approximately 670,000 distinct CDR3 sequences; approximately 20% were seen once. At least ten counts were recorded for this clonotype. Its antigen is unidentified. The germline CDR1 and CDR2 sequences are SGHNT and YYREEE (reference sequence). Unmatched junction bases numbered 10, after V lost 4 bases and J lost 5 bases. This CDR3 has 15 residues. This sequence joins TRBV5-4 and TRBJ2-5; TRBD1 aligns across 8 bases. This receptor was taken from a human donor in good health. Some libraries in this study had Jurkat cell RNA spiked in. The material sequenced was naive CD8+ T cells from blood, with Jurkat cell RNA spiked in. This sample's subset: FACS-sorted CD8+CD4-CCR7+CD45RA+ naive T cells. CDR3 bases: TGTGCCAGCAGCCCCCACCAGGGGGCGCAGGAGACCCAGTACTTC. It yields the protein CASSPHQGAQETQYF.